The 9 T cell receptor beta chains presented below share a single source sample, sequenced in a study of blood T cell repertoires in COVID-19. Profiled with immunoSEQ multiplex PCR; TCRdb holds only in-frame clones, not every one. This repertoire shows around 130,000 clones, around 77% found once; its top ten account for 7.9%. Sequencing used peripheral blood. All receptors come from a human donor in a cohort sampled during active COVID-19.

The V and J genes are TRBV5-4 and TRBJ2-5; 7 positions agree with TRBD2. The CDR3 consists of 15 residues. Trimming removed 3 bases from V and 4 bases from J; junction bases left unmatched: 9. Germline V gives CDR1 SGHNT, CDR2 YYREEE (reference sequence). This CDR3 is CASSSGGSGRETQYF. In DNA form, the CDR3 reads TGTGCCAGCAGCTCCGGGGGGTCAGGGCGAGAGACCCAGTACTTC.

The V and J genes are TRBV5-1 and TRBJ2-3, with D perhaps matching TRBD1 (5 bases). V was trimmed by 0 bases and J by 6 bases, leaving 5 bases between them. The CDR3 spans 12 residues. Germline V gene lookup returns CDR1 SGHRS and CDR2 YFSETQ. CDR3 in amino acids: CASSLEGDTQYF. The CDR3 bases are TGCGCCAGCAGCTTGGAGGGGGATACGCAGTATTTT.

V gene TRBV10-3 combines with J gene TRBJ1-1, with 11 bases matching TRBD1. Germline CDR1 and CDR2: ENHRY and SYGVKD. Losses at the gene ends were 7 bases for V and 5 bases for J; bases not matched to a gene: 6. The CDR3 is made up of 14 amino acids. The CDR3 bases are TGTGCCATCAATCCGGGACAGGGGGGGACTGAAGCTTTCTTT. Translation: CAINPGQGGTEAFF.

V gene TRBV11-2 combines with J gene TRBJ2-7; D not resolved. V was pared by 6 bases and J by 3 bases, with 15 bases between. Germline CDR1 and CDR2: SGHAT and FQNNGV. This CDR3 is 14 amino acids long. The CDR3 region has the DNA TGTGCCAGCAGTCTAGATCCGACTGGCTACGAGCAGTACTTC. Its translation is CASSLDPTGYEQYF.

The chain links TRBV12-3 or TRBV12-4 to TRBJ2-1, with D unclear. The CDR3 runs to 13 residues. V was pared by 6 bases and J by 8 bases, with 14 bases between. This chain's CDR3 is CASRPSSNDEQFF. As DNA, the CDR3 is TGTGCCAGCAGACCATCTAGTAACGATGAGCAGTTCTTC.

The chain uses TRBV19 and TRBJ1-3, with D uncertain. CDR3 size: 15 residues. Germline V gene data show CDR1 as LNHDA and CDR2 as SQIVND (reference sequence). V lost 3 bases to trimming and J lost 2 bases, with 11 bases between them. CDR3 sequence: CASSIQWAPGNTIYF. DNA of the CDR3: TGTGCCAGTAGTATTCAGTGGGCACCTGGAAACACCATATATTTT.

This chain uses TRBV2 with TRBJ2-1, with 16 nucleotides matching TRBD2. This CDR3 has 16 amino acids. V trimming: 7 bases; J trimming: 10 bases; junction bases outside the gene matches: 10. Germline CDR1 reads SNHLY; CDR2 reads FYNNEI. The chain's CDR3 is CASTAGLAGGPDEQFF. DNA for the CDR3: TGTGCCAGCACCGCGGGACTAGCGGGAGGGCCGGACGAGCAGTTCTTC.

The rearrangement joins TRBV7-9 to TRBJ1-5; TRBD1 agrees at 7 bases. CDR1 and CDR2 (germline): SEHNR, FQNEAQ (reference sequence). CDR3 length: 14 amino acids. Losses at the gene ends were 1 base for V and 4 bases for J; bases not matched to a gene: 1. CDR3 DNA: TGTGCCAGCAGCTTAGGCAGGGGGAATCAGCCCCAGCATTTT. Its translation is CASSLGRGNQPQHF.

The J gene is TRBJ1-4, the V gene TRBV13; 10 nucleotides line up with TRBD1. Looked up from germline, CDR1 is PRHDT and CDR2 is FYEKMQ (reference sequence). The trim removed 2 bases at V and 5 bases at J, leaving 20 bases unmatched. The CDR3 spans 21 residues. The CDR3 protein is CASSLWQGRPGQGTFNEKLFF. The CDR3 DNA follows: TGTGCCAGCAGCTTATGGCAAGGACGACCGGGACAGGGGACCTTCAATGAAAAACTGTTTTTT.